The 4 T cell receptor beta chains below were found in one sample sequenced in a study of blood T cells in healthy people across ages. A second about 7 to 11 cycle PCR used barcoded and J-beta primers. TCRdb re-derived calls from the 5' RACE reads in MiXCR, one entry per CDR3 protein. The sample includes fewer than 800,000 distinct CDR3 sequences, over 45% of them seen just once. Sequencing was carried out using blood. These receptors came from a woman in her sixties in good health.

This clonotype has a handful of counts. The V gene is TRBV4-3, the J gene TRBJ2-5, with a tentative D call TRBD2 (5 bases). The V gene lost 1 base and the J gene lost 11 bases, with 17 bases spanning the gap. CDR3 length: 14 amino acids. CDR1 LGHNA and CDR2 YSLEER come from the germline V gene. CDR3: CASSQGGLQDEQYF. For the CDR3, the DNA is TGCGCCAGCAGCCAAGGCGGGCTTCAAGATGAGCAGTACTTC.

CDR3 bases: TGCGCCAGCAGCTGGTCCGGGACTAGCGACTACGAGCAGTACTTC. The encoded protein is CASSWSGTSDYEQYF. The chain carries TRBV5-1 and TRBJ2-7; TRBD2 matches 10 bases. The V segment lost 3 bases and the J segment 3 bases; nucleotides outside the gene matches: 6. Germline V CDR1 and CDR2: SGHRS, YFSETQ. The CDR3 spans 15 residues.

With regard to this clonotype: Given a much more abundant clone one base away, this may be a read error. The chain couples TRBV7-2 to TRBJ2-7; 8 bases line up with TRBD1. There are 14 residues in the CDR3. Trimming took 3 bases from V and 3 from J; bases not matched to a gene: 4. In germline, CDR1 is SGHTA, CDR2 FQGNSA. Here the CDR3 DNA reads TGTGCCAGCAGCTTTACAGGGGGGAACTACGAGCAGTACTTC. Translation: CASSFTGGNYEQYF.

The chain has TRBV3-1 and TRBJ1-2, with D possibly TRBD1 on 6 matching bases. Germline values: CDR1 LGHDT, CDR2 YNNKEL (reference sequence). This CDR3 has 16 amino acids. V was clipped by 1 base and J by 0 bases, with 12 bases between them. CDR3: CASSQATGQTNYGYTF. The CDR3 DNA reads as TGTGCCAGCAGCCAAGCGACCGGACAGACTAACTATGGCTACACCTTC.